The clone carrying this T cell receptor (beta chain) was found a few times. Its antigen remains unidentified. A TCRbeta library incorporating unique molecular identifiers was prepared. TCRdb re-called the PCR reads through MiXCR, storing one row per CDR3 protein. The sample lists about 830,000 distinct CDR3 sequences, around 15% seen once, with roughly 5% in the top ten. These data belong to a study of T-cell reconstitution after alpha-beta-depleted transplantation in children. Germline CDR1 and CDR2: MDHEN and SYDVKM. CDR3 length: 14 residues. Losses at the gene ends were 6 bases for V and 7 bases for J; bases not matched to a gene: 9. The study, taken as a whole, reports: Newly made T cells mostly supplied T-cell counts and diversity one year after transplant. TCRbeta diversity was high at day 60 in some patients (a result of surviving recipient T cells and thymic progenitors).

The chain uses TRBV28 and TRBJ1-2, with 9 nucleotides matching TRBD1. The TCR was taken from a male patient younger than 18 who had a stem cell transplant for acute lymphoblastic leukemia, so the T cells may come from the graft donor. Sequencing used PBMCs, mostly from graft donor cells, obtained 360 days after TCRalphabeta/CD19-depleted stem cell transplant. CDR3 coding DNA: TGTGCCAGCAGGACCCCACAGGGGGCTGGTGGCTACACCTTC. Amino acid sequence: CASRTPQGAGGYTF.